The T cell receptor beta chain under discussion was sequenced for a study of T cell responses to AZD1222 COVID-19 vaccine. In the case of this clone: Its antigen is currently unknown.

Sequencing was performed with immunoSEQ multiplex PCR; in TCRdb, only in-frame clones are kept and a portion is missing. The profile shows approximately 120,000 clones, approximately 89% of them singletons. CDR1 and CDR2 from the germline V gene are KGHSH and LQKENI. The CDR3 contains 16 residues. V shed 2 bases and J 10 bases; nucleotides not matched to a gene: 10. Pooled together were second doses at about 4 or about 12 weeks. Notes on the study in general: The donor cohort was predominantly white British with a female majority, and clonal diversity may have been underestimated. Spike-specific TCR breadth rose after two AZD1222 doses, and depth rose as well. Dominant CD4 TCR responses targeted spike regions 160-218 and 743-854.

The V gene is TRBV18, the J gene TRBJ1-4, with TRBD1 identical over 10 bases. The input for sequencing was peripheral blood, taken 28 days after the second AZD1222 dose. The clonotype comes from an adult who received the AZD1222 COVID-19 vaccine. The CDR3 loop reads CASSPGGGQGGGKLFF. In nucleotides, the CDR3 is TGTGCCAGCTCACCAGGAGGAGGACAGGGGGGAGGAAAACTGTTTTTT.